This passage covers 21 T cell receptor beta chains from one sample sequenced in a study of T cell responses to AZD1222 COVID-19 vaccine. Profiling relied on immunoSEQ multiplex PCR, and the TCRdb table lists in-frame clones only, not all of them. This table has about 89,000 clones, about 89% appearing once. The source material was peripheral blood, sampled 28 days after the second AZD1222 dose. The receptors were gathered from an adult who received the AZD1222 COVID-19 vaccine.

This rearrangement joins TRBV5-4 to TRBJ2-5; D is unclear. The V end lost 4 bases, the J end lost 4 bases, and 23 bases lay between the germline ends. The CDR3 runs to 17 residues. Per the germline V gene, CDR1 is SGHNT and CDR2 is YYREEE (reference sequence). The CDR3 region has the DNA TGTGCCAGCAGCCCGGGCGGTAGCATTAAATGGGGAGAGACCCAGTACTTC. Amino acids: CASSPGGSIKWGETQYF. Looking up the rest from reference TRBV5-4 and TRBJ2-5 gives the full variable domain: ETGVTQSPTHLIKTRGQQVTLRCSSQSGHNTVSWYQQALGQGPQFIFQYYREEENGRGNFPPRFSGLQFPNYSSELNVNALELDDSALYLCASSPGGSIKWGETQYFGPGTRLLVL.

In this sample, this clone turned up once. The chain uses TRBV19 and TRBJ1-1; D gene uncertain. Germline V gene data show CDR1 as LNHDA and CDR2 as SQIVND (reference sequence). The CDR3 totals 11 residues. V lost 11 bases and J lost 4, with 11 bases in between. The CDR3 DNA reads as TGTGCCGCCCGAGGGAGCACTGAAGCTTTCTTT. Residues: CAARGSTEAFF.

The rearrangement uses TRBV5-6 and TRBJ1-1; TRBD1 agrees at 8 bases. CDR3 length equals 12 residues. The V gene's germline CDR1 is SGHDT and CDR2 YYEEEE. J lost 9 bases, V lost 3 bases, and 4 bases had no gene match. The CDR3 region has the DNA TGTGCCAGCAGCTCCCGGACAGGGCAAGCTTTCTTT. It translates to CASSSRTGQAFF.

This chain connects TRBV11-3 to TRBJ1-6, with no clear D. CDR1 is SGHNT, CDR2 YENEEA, per germline. The CDR3 spans 16 residues. The germline V and J ends were trimmed by 3 bases and 7 bases, with 16 bases remaining between them. The CDR3 spells CASSFEGLRRNSPLHF. CDR3 bases: TGTGCCAGCAGCTTCGAGGGTTTGCGGAGAAATTCACCCCTCCACTTT.

This chain connects TRBV5-6 to TRBJ1-2; 9 nucleotides align to TRBD1. The ends lost 2 bases at V and 0 bases at J; junction bases unmatched: 2. This CDR3 comprises 15 residues. Germline assignment: CDR1 SGHDT and CDR2 YYEEEE. The CDR3 DNA sequence: TGTGCCAGCAGCTTAGGGACAGGGACTAACTATGGCTACACCTTC. Translation gives CASSLGTGTNYGYTF.

This CDR3 reads CASSFQTGVSSPLHF. The CDR3 DNA reads as TGTGCCAGCAGCTTCCAGACAGGGGTTAGCTCACCCCTCCACTTT. The chain couples TRBV5-6 to TRBJ1-6; 8 bases agree with TRBD1. The J segment lost 10 bases and the V segment lost 2 bases, leaving 8 bases of the junction unmatched. Looked up from germline, CDR1 is SGHDT and CDR2 is YYEEEE. The CDR3 extends over 15 amino acids. Together with reference TRBV5-6 and TRBJ1-6, the CDR3 gives the full variable domain: DAGVTQSPTHLIKTRGQQVTLRCSPKSGHDTVSWYQQALGQGPQFIFQYYEEEERQRGNFPDRFSGHQFPNYSSELNVNALLLGDSALYLCASSFQTGVSSPLHFGNGTRLTVT.

V and J are TRBV28 and TRBJ1-2; 7 bases line up with TRBD1. Germline values: CDR1 MDHEN, CDR2 SYDVKM. Germline trimming cut 7 bases from V and 4 bases from J; bases unmatched to any gene: 12. The CDR3 has 15 amino acids. CDR3 nucleotide sequence: TGTGCCAGCACAGAACAGGGGCATGGGAGCTATGGCTACACCTTC. Encoded protein: CASTEQGHGSYGYTF.

Concerning this clone itself: Other DNA sequences from this sample encode an identical CDR3 as well. This rearrangement joins TRBV28 to TRBJ1-2; D call uncertain. This CDR3 has 12 amino acids. Per the germline V gene, CDR1 is MDHEN and CDR2 is SYDVKM. The V end lost 3 bases, the J end lost 4 bases, and 6 bases lay between the germline ends. The chain's CDR3 is CASSLGSYGYTF. The CDR3 DNA reads TGTGCCAGCAGTTTGGGGTCCTATGGCTACACCTTC.

CDR3 loop: CASSLTVSGNTIYF. The DNA for the CDR3 is TGCGCCAGCAGCTTGACCGTCTCTGGAAACACCATATATTTT. This sequence joins TRBV5-1 and TRBJ1-3, with no clear D. Trimming stripped 1 base from V and 0 bases from J, with 5 bases between. The CDR3 runs to 14 residues. CDR1 and CDR2 from the germline V gene are SGHRS and YFSETQ.

The chain combines TRBV29-1 with TRBJ1-1; TRBD1 is a possible D gene (6 bases). This CDR3 comprises 13 residues. Germline assignment: CDR1 SQVTM and CDR2 ANQGSEA. Trimming took off 1 base at V and 8 bases at J, with 14 bases between the two ends. CDR3 sequence: CSVEGPTGSEAFF. The CDR3 DNA reads as TGCAGCGTTGAAGGCCCCACAGGGTCCGAAGCTTTCTTT.

This chain uses TRBV5-4 with TRBJ1-1; the D is unclear. The CDR3 has 15 residues. Between the trimmed V and J ends, which lost 2 bases and 1 base, there was a span of 12 bases. Germline CDR1 reads SGHNT; CDR2 reads YYREEE (reference sequence). The CDR3 region has the DNA TGTGCCAGCAGCTTTCTGTTCGGAAAGAACACTGAAGCTTTCTTT. Encoded protein: CASSFLFGKNTEAFF.

J is TRBJ2-5 and V is TRBV4-1, with 8 bases fitting TRBD2. Per germline, CDR1 MGHRA and CDR2 YSYEKL. The CDR3 is 16 residues long. The V and J ends lost 3 bases and 3 bases, in that order; junction bases with no gene match: 9. The CDR3 protein is CASSQIPGLGKETQYF. The CDR3 DNA sequence: TGCGCCAGCAGCCAGATCCCGGGACTAGGGAAAGAGACCCAGTACTTC.

About this clone itself: The junction and the germline gene differ at one end; a read error may be behind it. The chain recombines TRBV10-3 with TRBJ1-1; no clear D. Germline lookup yields CDR1 ENHRY and CDR2 SYGVKD. CDR3 length: 13 amino acids. The DNA for the CDR3 is TGTGCCATCAGTGATTATGCGGAGACGGAAGCCTTCTTT. This translates into CAISDYAETEAFF.

In its sample, this clone was seen once. This chain joins TRBV7-9 and TRBJ1-5; D is possibly TRBD1 (5 bases). V was cut by 8 bases and J by 5 bases, with 22 bases left in between. The length of the CDR3 is 16 residues. The germline V gene encodes CDR1 SEHNR and CDR2 FQNEAQ (reference sequence). The CDR3 region has the DNA TGTGCCAGCGGGGAAGGGGAAATCCACTTTTATCAGCCCCAGCATTTT. Its protein product is CASGEGEIHFYQPQHF. The whole variable domain, remainder taken from reference TRBV7-9 and TRBJ1-5, is DTGVSQNPRHKITKRGQNVTFRCDPISEHNRLYWYRQTLGQGPEFLTYFQNEAQLEKSRLLSDRFSAERPKGSFSTLEIQRTEQGDSAMYLCASGEGEIHFYQPQHFGDGTRLSIL.

V gene TRBV6-2 or TRBV6-3 combines with J gene TRBJ1-5; no clear D gene. The CDR3 is made up of 15 amino acids. Trimming pared 2 bases from V and 6 bases from J, leaving 14 bases between. Germline V gives CDR1 MNHEY, CDR2 SVGEGT. Here the CDR3 reads CASSYLAVGGQPQHF. DNA for the CDR3: TGTGCCAGCAGTTACCTGGCAGTAGGTGGTCAGCCCCAGCATTTT.

The table lists this clone with a count of one. J is TRBJ1-4 and V is TRBV4-3, with D hard to call. The CDR3 sequence is 15 residues long. Trimming left V 2 bases short and J 9 bases short, with 16 bases between. Germline CDR1 reads LGHNA; CDR2 reads YSLEER. CDR3 in DNA: TGCGCCAGCAGCCAAACCCATGACCGGCCTAAAAAACTGTTTTTT. Its protein is CASSQTHDRPKKLFF.

This chain uses TRBV6-5 with TRBJ1-2, with 8 bases aligning to TRBD1. The germline V gene encodes CDR1 MNHEY and CDR2 SVGAGI. This CDR3 contains 15 residues. V trimming: 6 bases; J trimming: 3 bases; junction bases outside the gene matches: 9. The CDR3 DNA reads TGTGCCAGCAGCCAGGGACAGGCTTTATACTATGGCTACACCTTC. It encodes CASSQGQALYYGYTF.

This chain connects TRBV5-1 to TRBJ2-7, with D uncertain. CDR3 length equals 12 residues. V gave up 2 bases and J gave up 6 bases, with 9 bases separating them. Germline V gene lookup returns CDR1 SGHRS and CDR2 YFSETQ. CDR3 sequence: CASSFGWGEQYF. As DNA, the CDR3 is TGCGCCAGCAGCTTTGGTTGGGGCGAGCAGTACTTC.

The count of this clone is one. The chain carries TRBV9 and TRBJ2-2; tentative D call: TRBD1 (8 bases). The germline CDR1 and CDR2 sequences are SGDLS and YYNGEE. The length of the CDR3 is 19 residues. V was shortened by 3 bases and J by 7 bases, with 28 bases between the two germline ends. CDR3 amino acids: CASSAFPGGQGGEVGELFF. In DNA, the CDR3 is TGTGCCAGCAGCGCCTTCCCCGGAGGACAGGGAGGGGAGGTCGGGGAGCTGTTTTTT.

The chain recombines TRBV5-1 with TRBJ1-1; no clear D. V was cut by 0 bases and J by 2 bases, with 8 bases left in between. CDR1 and CDR2 (germline): SGHRS, YFSETQ. The CDR3 runs to 14 residues. The CDR3, as DNA: TGCGCCAGCAGCTTGGGAACGGCCAACACTGAAGCTTTCTTT. This codes for CASSLGTANTEAFF.

The chain is built from TRBV18 and TRBJ1-1; weak D call: TRBD1 (6 bases). The CDR3 has 15 amino acids. Trimming removed 1 base from V and 1 base from J, with 10 bases in between. Germline-derived CDR1 and CDR2 are KGHSH and LQKENI. The chain's CDR3 is CASSPLARGNTEAFF. In nucleotides, the CDR3 is TGTGCCAGCTCACCACTTGCCAGGGGGAACACTGAAGCTTTCTTT.